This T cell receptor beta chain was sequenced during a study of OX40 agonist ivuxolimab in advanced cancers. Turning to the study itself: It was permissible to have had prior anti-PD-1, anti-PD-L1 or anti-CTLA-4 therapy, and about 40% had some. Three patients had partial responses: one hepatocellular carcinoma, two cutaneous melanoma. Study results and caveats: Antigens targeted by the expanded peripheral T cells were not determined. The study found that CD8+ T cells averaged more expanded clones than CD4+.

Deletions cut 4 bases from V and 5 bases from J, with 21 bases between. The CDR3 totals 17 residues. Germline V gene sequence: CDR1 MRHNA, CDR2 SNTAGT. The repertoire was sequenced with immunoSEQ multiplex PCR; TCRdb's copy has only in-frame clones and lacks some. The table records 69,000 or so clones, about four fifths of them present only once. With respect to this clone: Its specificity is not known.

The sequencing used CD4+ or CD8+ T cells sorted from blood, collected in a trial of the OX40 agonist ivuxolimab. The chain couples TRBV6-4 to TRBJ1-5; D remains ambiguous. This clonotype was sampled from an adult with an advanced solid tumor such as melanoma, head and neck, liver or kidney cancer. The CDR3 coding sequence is TGTGCCAGCAGTGGCCATATTCCCCTATCAATGGATCAGCCCCAGCATTTT. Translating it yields CASSGHIPLSMDQPQHF.